The present T cell receptor beta chain was sequenced within a study of blood T cell repertoires in COVID-19. The length of the CDR3 is 15 residues. The J segment lost 6 bases and the V segment lost 9 bases, leaving 17 bases of the junction unmatched. CDR1 and CDR2 from the germline V gene are ENHRY and SYGVKD. Per the original methods: Counts of nucleated cells, estimated from reference gene primer amplification, were obtained. The data were produced by immunoSEQ multiplex PCR, yet TCRdb's version contains in-frame clones alone and is incomplete. V and J calls and clone size follow that table, whereas D and trimming were derived from the DNA. The sample records approximately 170,000 clones, about 87% being singletons.

This TCR was sampled from a man between 18 and 35 years old with active or convalescent COVID-19. Sample: peripheral blood. The V gene is TRBV10-3, the J gene TRBJ2-7; TRBD1 matches 7 bases. CDR3 region: CAILPNRGGGGEQYF. Here the CDR3 DNA reads TGTGCCATTCTACCGAACAGGGGCGGCGGAGGCGAGCAGTACTTC.